This T cell receptor (beta chain) derives from a study of immune characterization of retroperitoneal liposarcoma. TCRdb processed the PCR reads anew with MiXCR; each CDR3 protein has one entry. The table shows fewer than 3,000 distinct CDR3 sequences, with around 46% occurring only once. By sample fraction, this clonotype is large. CDR1 SGHVS and CDR2 FQNEAQ come from the germline V gene. Trimming removed 4 bases from V and 4 bases from J, with 11 bases in between. The CDR3 is 14 residues long. What was sequenced was tumor tissue. The TCR comes from a male donor with retroperitoneal liposarcoma. The V and J genes are TRBV7-8 and TRBJ1-5; no firm D call. CDR3 loop: CASSSSSGNQPQHF. The CDR3 DNA follows: TGTGCCAGCAGCTCCTCGTCCGGGAATCAGCCCCAGCATTTT.